What follows describes a single TCR beta chain. The data were obtained in a study of T cell changes during pregnancy in multiple sclerosis. Sequenced by immunoSEQ multiplex PCR; TCRdb stores in-frame clones only, minus some. Of around 53,000 clones in the sample, roughly 90% were seen once. CDR3 length: 14 amino acids. Germline assignment: CDR1 LNHNV and CDR2 YYDKDF (reference sequence). The ends were cut back, 10 bases at V and 0 bases at J, with 13 bases in the middle. The gene calls are TRBV15 and TRBJ1-5; D gene uncertain. This TCR derives from a female donor with multiple sclerosis, enrolled in a pregnancy study. The material was CD4+ T cells from peripheral blood mononuclear cells, obtained after pregnancy. The CDR3 spells CASTEGYSNQPQHF. In nucleotides, the CDR3 is TGTGCCAGCACCGAGGGTTATAGCAATCAGCCCCAGCATTTT.